This T cell receptor (beta chain) came from a study of blood T cells in healthy people across ages. Study-wide results and limits: The unsorted PBMCs prevented any conclusive comparison of naive versus antigen-experienced cells.

Note on this clonotype: No antigen is known for it. A much larger clonotype is one base distant, so this may be a read error.

Primers used in a second PCR of roughly 7 to 12 cycles were a sample-barcoded 5' primer and a J-beta primer mix. Each cDNA molecule carried a tag from a template-switch adaptor that contained 12 random nucleotides. Per sample, CDR3-containing paired-end reads numbered at least 2.5 million. TCRdb used MiXCR to reprocess the 5' RACE reads, holding one entry per CDR3 protein. This sample has 650,000 to 700,000 distinct CDR3 sequences, with 32% found just once. Sequencing was performed on blood. This receptor was taken from a woman older than 75 in good health.

The CDR3 loop reads CSARNTEELFF. The CDR3 DNA reads TGCAGTGCTAGGAACACCGAGGAGCTGTTTTTT. The chain employs TRBV20-1 and TRBJ2-2; D uncertain. The CDR3 is 11 residues long. Germline V gene lookup returns CDR1 DFQATT and CDR2 SNEGSKA (reference sequence).